This TCR beta chain was profiled in a study of beta chain features in type 1 diabetes. This clone was seen a handful of times. Losses at the gene ends were 0 bases for V and 2 bases for J; bases not matched to a gene: 6. CDR1 and CDR2 (germline): SGDLS, YYNGEE. The CDR3 is 17 amino acids. Since all of the isolated RNA was reverse transcribed, expressed TCRB transcripts were what got sequenced. Repertoires were generated with immunoSEQ multiplex PCR, while TCRdb's copy carries only in-frame clones and drops some. The repertoire holds fewer than 550,000 clones, with approximately 10% as singletons. Specimen: naive CD4+ T cells from blood. This chain connects TRBV9 to TRBJ2-1; 9 nucleotides agree with TRBD2. The TCR comes from a woman aged 18-35 years in good health. CDR3 bases: TGTGCCAGCAGCGTAGCTGCGGGAGGGAGGACCTACAATGAGCAGTTCTTC. Its translation is CASSVAAGGRTYNEQFF.